The entry below describes one T cell receptor beta chain. Antigen specificity is unknown. The same CDR3 arises from other DNA sequences in this sample as well. 13 Jbeta primers and 60 Vbeta primers were used for the PCR. Profiling relied on immunoSEQ multiplex PCR, and the TCRdb table lists in-frame clones only, not all of them. The sample yields 95,000 to 150,000 clones, under 90% seen once. V lost 5 bases to trimming and J lost 1 base; unmatched junction nucleotides: 2. The CDR3 contains 15 residues. CDR1 and CDR2 (germline): SGHVS, FNYEAQ. These data are taken from a study of cytomegalovirus exposure and HLA in healthy donors. Study outcomes and limitations: An apparent linkage of common viral pathogens to several of the most significant clusters emerged in a later analysis. Reports state that TCR beta sequences accurately predicted most subjects' HLA-A and HLA-B alleles.

This sequence was found in a middle-aged woman in good health and CMV-seronegative. The rearrangement joins TRBV7-6 to TRBJ2-7; 13 bases are a match to TRBD2. Sequencing input: PBMCs. The CDR3 DNA reads TGTGCCAGCAGCCCGGGACTAGCGGGATCCTACGAGCAGTACTTC. Translation: CASSPGLAGSYEQYF.